A selection of T cell receptor beta chains follows, all from one sample in a study of identical twins. In TCRdb, the 5' RACE reads were re-called with MiXCR into one record per CDR3 protein. The table includes around 510,000 distinct CDR3 sequences, 13% to 15% detected once. These records were also assigned to another study, of yellow fever vaccine responses in identical twins.

Sequencing was carried out using CD4+ T cells sorted from blood. These receptors all come from a woman younger than 30 in good health. CDR3s include the opening cysteine and the closing phenylalanine or tryptophan. The order of the fields is D gene, J gene, clone size, V gene, CDR3 protein, CDR3 DNA. The D gene is left open where the match is weak. Size values are once, few and many counts, or a class for expanded clones, and some rows have none.

d_gene: TRBD1
j_gene: TRBJ1-2
abundance: NA
v_gene: TRBV10-3
CDR3aa: CAITGTAETNYGYTF
CDR3nt: TGTGCCATAACTGGGACAGCGGAAACTAACTATGGCTACACCTTC

d_gene: NA
j_gene: TRBJ1-1
abundance: NA
v_gene: TRBV28
CDR3aa: CASSSSRRVNTEAFF
CDR3nt: TGTGCCAGCAGTTCCTCTCGGCGGGTGAACACTGAAGCTTTCTTT

d_gene: NA
j_gene: TRBJ2-7
abundance: NA
v_gene: TRBV7-3
CDR3aa: CASSFASGKGEQYF
CDR3nt: TGTGCCAGCAGCTTCGCCTCAGGGAAGGGGGAGCAGTACTTC

d_gene: NA
j_gene: TRBJ2-1
abundance: few
v_gene: TRBV11-1
CDR3aa: CASSGNRAGIGNTEQFF
CDR3nt: TGTGCCAGCAGCGGAAACCGTGCGGGAATTGGGAACACTGAGCAGTTCTTC

d_gene: NA
j_gene: TRBJ1-1
abundance: NA
v_gene: TRBV7-2
CDR3aa: CASSWRTNTEAFF
CDR3nt: TGTGCCAGCAGCTGGCGCACGAACACTGAAGCTTTCTTT

d_gene: NA
j_gene: TRBJ2-2
abundance: many
v_gene: TRBV12-3/TRBV12-4
CDR3aa: CASSLTGSTGELFF
CDR3nt: TGTGCCAGCAGTTTAACGGGCAGCACCGGGGAGCTGTTTTTT

d_gene: TRBD1
j_gene: TRBJ2-3
abundance: NA
v_gene: TRBV19
CDR3aa: CASSMSGTGGADTQYF
CDR3nt: TGTGCCAGTAGTATGTCCGGGACAGGGGGCGCGGATACGCAGTATTTT

d_gene: NA
j_gene: TRBJ2-1
abundance: NA
v_gene: TRBV12-3/TRBV12-4
CDR3aa: CASLALNEQFF
CDR3nt: TGTGCCAGCCTCGCCCTAAATGAGCAGTTCTTC

d_gene: NA
j_gene: TRBJ2-3
abundance: NA
v_gene: TRBV7-9
CDR3aa: CASSLNGAVEGTQYF
CDR3nt: TGTGCCAGCAGCTTAAATGGGGCGGTTGAGGGTACGCAGTATTTT

d_gene: NA
j_gene: TRBJ2-1
abundance: few
v_gene: TRBV12-3/TRBV12-4
CDR3aa: CASSLPPGSYNEQFF
CDR3nt: TGTGCCAGCAGTTTACCCCCAGGGTCCTACAATGAGCAGTTCTTC

d_gene: NA
j_gene: TRBJ2-2
abundance: few
v_gene: TRBV2
CDR3aa: CASTPSGLPTGELFF
CDR3nt: TGTGCCAGCACTCCCTCGGGACTTCCCACCGGGGAGCTGTTTTTT

d_gene: NA
j_gene: TRBJ2-1
abundance: NA
v_gene: TRBV25-1
CDR3aa: CASSESGKGILNEQFF
CDR3nt: TGTGCCAGCAGTGAATCGGGGAAGGGGATCCTCAATGAGCAGTTCTTC

d_gene: NA
j_gene: TRBJ2-3
abundance: few
v_gene: TRBV12-3/TRBV12-4
CDR3aa: CASKSADTQYF
CDR3nt: TGTGCCAGCAAGAGCGCAGATACGCAGTATTTT

d_gene: NA
j_gene: TRBJ2-1
abundance: NA
v_gene: TRBV20-1
CDR3aa: CSASGLGVYNEQFF
CDR3nt: TGCAGTGCCAGCGGGCTGGGTGTCTACAATGAGCAGTTCTTC

d_gene: NA
j_gene: TRBJ2-3
abundance: NA
v_gene: TRBV3-1
CDR3aa: CASSQRHGSRTDTQYF
CDR3nt: TGTGCCAGCAGCCAGAGACACGGAAGCCGCACAGATACGCAGTATTTT

d_gene: TRBD1
j_gene: TRBJ1-6
abundance: few
v_gene: TRBV7-2
CDR3aa: CASSATGTGGFSPLHF
CDR3nt: TGTGCCAGCAGCGCCACCGGGACAGGGGGATTTTCACCCCTCCACTTT

d_gene: NA
j_gene: TRBJ1-1
abundance: NA
v_gene: TRBV18
CDR3aa: CASSYEGSTEAFF
CDR3nt: TGTGCCAGCTCATATGAGGGATCGACTGAAGCTTTCTTT

d_gene: NA
j_gene: TRBJ1-1
abundance: many
v_gene: TRBV12-3/TRBV12-4
CDR3aa: CASSYSRGNTEAFF
CDR3nt: TGTGCCAGCAGCTACAGTAGGGGGAACACTGAAGCTTTCTTT

d_gene: TRBD2
j_gene: TRBJ2-1
abundance: many
v_gene: TRBV4-3
CDR3aa: CASTKLAGVDEQFF
CDR3nt: TGCGCCAGCACTAAGCTAGCGGGAGTAGATGAGCAGTTCTTC

d_gene: NA
j_gene: TRBJ2-7
abundance: few
v_gene: TRBV29-1
CDR3aa: CSVGKIGNYEQYF
CDR3nt: TGCAGCGTTGGTAAAATAGGGAATTACGAGCAGTACTTC

d_gene: NA
j_gene: TRBJ1-5
abundance: many
v_gene: TRBV5-1
CDR3aa: CASSPMGQGGPQHF
CDR3nt: TGCGCCAGCAGCCCGATGGGCCAGGGTGGGCCCCAGCATTTT

d_gene: NA
j_gene: TRBJ1-6
abundance: NA
v_gene: TRBV5-6
CDR3aa: CASSSETAYNSPLHF
CDR3nt: TGTGCCAGCAGCTCCGAGACCGCCTATAATTCACCCCTCCACTTT

d_gene: TRBD1
j_gene: TRBJ2-1
abundance: NA
v_gene: TRBV5-1
CDR3aa: CASSLTSRQGYNEQFF
CDR3nt: TGCGCCAGCAGCTTGACCTCAAGACAGGGGTACAATGAGCAGTTCTTC

d_gene: NA
j_gene: TRBJ1-2
abundance: NA
v_gene: TRBV24-1
CDR3aa: CATSDLDVNYGYTF
CDR3nt: TGTGCCACCAGTGATCTCGATGTGAACTATGGCTACACCTTC

d_gene: TRBD2
j_gene: TRBJ2-1
abundance: many
v_gene: TRBV7-9
CDR3aa: CASSQGLADNEQFF
CDR3nt: TGTGCCAGCAGCCAGGGACTAGCTGACAATGAGCAGTTCTTC

d_gene: NA
j_gene: TRBJ2-3
abundance: NA
v_gene: TRBV21-1
CDR3aa: CASSRDDIGKPLAGGPTDTQYF
CDR3nt: TGTGCCAGCAGCCGAGACGACATTGGAAAACCGTTAGCGGGGGGGCCCACAGATACGCAGTATTTT

d_gene: NA
j_gene: TRBJ2-7
abundance: NA
v_gene: TRBV7-2
CDR3aa: CASSLGDSRHEQYF
CDR3nt: TGTGCCAGCAGCTTGGGAGACTCCCGCCACGAGCAGTACTTC

d_gene: NA
j_gene: TRBJ2-2
abundance: few
v_gene: TRBV12-3/TRBV12-4
CDR3aa: CASSFDYEGSQGTGELFF
CDR3nt: TGTGCCAGCAGTTTTGATTACGAGGGTTCGCAGGGCACCGGGGAGCTGTTTTTT

d_gene: NA
j_gene: TRBJ2-1
abundance: few
v_gene: TRBV6-2/TRBV6-3
CDR3aa: CASSQGLLKMGSYNEQFF
CDR3nt: TGTGCCAGCAGCCAGGGACTTCTAAAAATGGGCTCCTACAATGAGCAGTTCTTC

d_gene: TRBD1
j_gene: TRBJ2-2
abundance: many
v_gene: TRBV11-2
CDR3aa: CASSSGTGGYTGELFF
CDR3nt: TGTGCCAGCAGCTCCGGGACAGGGGGCTACACCGGGGAGCTGTTTTTT

d_gene: NA
j_gene: TRBJ2-3
abundance: few
v_gene: TRBV24-1
CDR3aa: CATSDAGFGSGTDTQYF
CDR3nt: TGTGCCACCAGTGATGCAGGGTTTGGGTCGGGCACAGATACGCAGTATTTT

d_gene: NA
j_gene: TRBJ2-2
abundance: few
v_gene: TRBV5-1
CDR3aa: CASSLAAKSNTGELFF
CDR3nt: TGCGCCAGCAGCTTGGCGGCGAAGTCGAACACCGGGGAGCTGTTTTTT

d_gene: TRBD2
j_gene: TRBJ2-1
abundance: few
v_gene: TRBV30
CDR3aa: CAWRTSGGFYNEQFF
CDR3nt: TGTGCCTGGAGAACTAGCGGGGGGTTCTACAATGAGCAGTTCTTC

d_gene: NA
j_gene: TRBJ2-3
abundance: few
v_gene: TRBV12-3/TRBV12-4
CDR3aa: CASSSPDSSYTQYF
CDR3nt: TGTGCCAGCAGTTCGCCCGACTCGTCTTATACGCAGTATTTT

d_gene: NA
j_gene: TRBJ2-5
abundance: few
v_gene: TRBV7-2
CDR3aa: CASSLVPASETQYF
CDR3nt: TGTGCCAGCAGCTTAGTTCCCGCCTCAGAGACCCAGTACTTC

d_gene: NA
j_gene: TRBJ2-7
abundance: few
v_gene: TRBV10-3
CDR3aa: CATTSAVFEQYF
CDR3nt: TGTGCCACCACAAGTGCGGTGTTCGAGCAGTACTTC

d_gene: NA
j_gene: TRBJ2-3
abundance: NA
v_gene: TRBV11-2
CDR3aa: CASSPGPAHDTQYF
CDR3nt: TGTGCCAGCAGCCCAGGACCTGCCCACGATACGCAGTATTTT

d_gene: TRBD2
j_gene: TRBJ2-5
abundance: NA
v_gene: TRBV10-3
CDR3aa: CAIGTSGSKETQYF
CDR3nt: TGTGCCATCGGGACTAGCGGGAGCAAGGAGACCCAGTACTTC

d_gene: TRBD2
j_gene: TRBJ2-3
abundance: many
v_gene: TRBV12-3/TRBV12-4
CDR3aa: CASSPSGRTDTQYF
CDR3nt: TGTGCCAGCTCCCCTAGCGGGCGCACAGATACGCAGTATTTT

d_gene: TRBD2
j_gene: TRBJ2-1
abundance: once
v_gene: TRBV5-1
CDR3aa: CASSPGLAGDSSYNEQFF
CDR3nt: TGCGCCAGCAGCCCGGGACTAGCGGGCGATAGCTCCTACAATGAGCAGTTCTTC

d_gene: NA
j_gene: TRBJ1-4
abundance: few
v_gene: TRBV12-3/TRBV12-4
CDR3aa: CASSLSTHEKLFF
CDR3nt: TGTGCCAGCAGTTTGAGTACCCATGAAAAACTGTTTTTT

d_gene: NA
j_gene: TRBJ2-3
abundance: NA
v_gene: TRBV20-1
CDR3aa: CSARDQWTTTDTQYF
CDR3nt: TGCAGTGCTAGAGATCAGTGGACAACCACAGATACGCAGTATTTT

d_gene: NA
j_gene: TRBJ2-7
abundance: NA
v_gene: TRBV20-1
CDR3aa: CSARDFQGVYEQYF
CDR3nt: TGCAGTGCTAGAGATTTTCAGGGTGTCTACGAGCAGTACTTC

d_gene: NA
j_gene: TRBJ2-7
abundance: many
v_gene: TRBV5-1
CDR3aa: CASSLNERYEQYF
CDR3nt: TGCGCCAGCAGCTTGAACGAGAGGTACGAGCAGTACTTC

d_gene: TRBD2
j_gene: TRBJ2-3
abundance: NA
v_gene: TRBV12-3/TRBV12-4
CDR3aa: CASTTSGTTTDTQYF
CDR3nt: TGTGCCAGCACGACTAGCGGGACCACCACAGATACGCAGTATTTT

d_gene: NA
j_gene: TRBJ2-2
abundance: NA
v_gene: TRBV20-1
CDR3aa: CSARDRRNTGELFF
CDR3nt: TGCAGTGCTAGGGACCGACGGAACACCGGGGAGCTGTTTTTT

d_gene: NA
j_gene: TRBJ1-5
abundance: few
v_gene: TRBV2
CDR3aa: CASMYRRGLGNQPQHF
CDR3nt: TGTGCCAGCATGTACCGCCGGGGGCTTGGCAATCAGCCCCAGCATTTT

d_gene: NA
j_gene: TRBJ1-6
abundance: few
v_gene: TRBV18
CDR3aa: CASSPQGPNNSPLHF
CDR3nt: TGTGCCAGCTCACCACAGGGGCCGAATAATTCACCCCTCCACTTT

d_gene: NA
j_gene: TRBJ2-2
abundance: NA
v_gene: TRBV29-1
CDR3aa: CSAGQRLTGELFF
CDR3nt: TGCAGCGCAGGACAGAGATTGACCGGGGAGCTGTTTTTT

d_gene: NA
j_gene: TRBJ1-5
abundance: NA
v_gene: TRBV24-1
CDR3aa: CATSAGRGSGNQPQHF
CDR3nt: TGTGCCACCAGTGCCGGACGGGGGTCGGGCAATCAGCCCCAGCATTTT

d_gene: NA
j_gene: TRBJ2-1
abundance: NA
v_gene: TRBV11-2
CDR3aa: CASSPTERGRFF
CDR3nt: TGTGCCAGCAGCCCAACTGAACGGGGGCGGTTCTTC